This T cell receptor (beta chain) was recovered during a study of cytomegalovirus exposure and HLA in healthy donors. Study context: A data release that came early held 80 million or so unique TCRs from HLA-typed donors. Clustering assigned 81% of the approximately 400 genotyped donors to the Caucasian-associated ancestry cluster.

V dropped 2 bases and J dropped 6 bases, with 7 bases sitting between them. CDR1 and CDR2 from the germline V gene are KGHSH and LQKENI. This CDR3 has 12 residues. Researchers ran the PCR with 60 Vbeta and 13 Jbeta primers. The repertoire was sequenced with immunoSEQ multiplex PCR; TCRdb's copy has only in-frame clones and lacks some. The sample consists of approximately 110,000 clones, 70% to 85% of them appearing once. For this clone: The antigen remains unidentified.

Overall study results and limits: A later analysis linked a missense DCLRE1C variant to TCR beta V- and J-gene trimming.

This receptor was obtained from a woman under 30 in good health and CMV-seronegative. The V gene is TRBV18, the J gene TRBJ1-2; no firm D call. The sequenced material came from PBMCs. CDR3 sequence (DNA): TGTGCCAGCTCACCAGTCGGGGATGGCTACACCTTC. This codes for CASSPVGDGYTF.